This T cell receptor (beta chain) was recovered during a study of T cell changes during pregnancy in multiple sclerosis (dated by TCRdb to the late 2010s). Turning to the overall study: The study examined how the T cell repertoire changed over the course of pregnancy in women with multiple sclerosis.

There are 16 amino acids in the CDR3, from cysteine to phenylalanine inclusive. Just the 48-base CDR3 DNA is kept, in frame starting at base 1. Here V drops 6 bases and J drops 10 bases, and the junction holds 9 bases not matched to any gene. According to the germline V gene (reference sequence), CDR1 reads WNHNN and CDR2 reads SYGVQD. On this clone itself: The target of this receptor is not known. No base quality information exists; no much larger clone differs at one position.

Libraries were built with the immunoSEQ multiplex PCR assay. Entries here come from immuneACCESS through TCRdb and include only in-frame sequences with V and J called. Some clones fail to appear in such tables; in the studies checked, an unresolved V gene covers under half of the shortfall, and the cause of the remainder is unknown. The sample profile shows about 31,000 clones; around nine tenths of them were found once. About 3.9% of the sample belongs to the ten largest clones. This TCR was recovered from a female donor with multiple sclerosis, enrolled in a pregnancy study. Sequencing used CD8+ T cells from peripheral blood mononuclear cells, obtained in the second trimester of pregnancy. The chain joins TRBV10-1 to TRBJ2-1, and TRBD2 matches 16 of the central bases. The CDR3 corresponds to CASSGTSGRVPEEQFF. In nucleotides, the sequence is TGCGCCAGCAGCGGGACTAGCGGGAGGGTCCCGGAGGAGCAGTTCTTC.